Described below is a single T cell receptor (beta chain) sequence and its context. The data originate from a study of shared clonotypes between healthy human individuals. Study-wide context: The cohort comprised a couple of women and a few men. Their ages spanned 18 to 49 years.

In replicate PCRs of unsorted PBMC, approximately 0.3 ug DNA, around 33,000 T cell genomes, was used. Here immunoSEQ multiplex PCR was the method, and the copy in TCRdb shows in-frame clones only, minus some. This sample yields hundreds of thousands of clones, of which about 80% are seen a single time; 9.5% to 15% belongs to the top ten. V lost 6 bases and J 7 bases, leaving 15 bases between the germline ends. The CDR3 sequence is 13 residues long. Germline CDR1 SNHLY, CDR2 FYNNEI. The chain carries TRBV2 and TRBJ2-5; D not certain. Material: PBMCs. This clonotype was sampled from a woman in her thirties or forties in good health. Some clones in this sample may be carry-over from other donors' samples. CDR3 residues: CASRISLSGTQYF. CDR3 nucleotide sequence: TGTGCCAGCAGAATTTCGCTGTCCGGGACCCAGTACTTC.